Reported below is one T cell receptor (beta chain). The antigen remains undetermined. This CDR3 has 16 residues. Trimming cost V 5 bases and J 6 bases, with 22 bases left between them. CDR1 and CDR2 from the germline V gene are SGHTA and FQGNSA. This entry is derived from a study of T-cell memory formation after mild COVID-19. Study overall: Clusters of TCRs were largely donor specific.

Libraries for TCRalpha and TCRbeta carried sample barcodes and unique molecular identifiers via 5'RACE. TCRdb analysed the 5' RACE reads with MiXCR anew, one entry per CDR3 protein. The top ten clones hold less than 4% of a sample with 210,000 or so distinct CDR3 sequences, 10% of them seen once. Study-level findings and limits: Of the contracting clones, CD4+ ones lay mainly in CM and EM, and CD8+ ones in EMRA. Unconfirmed was the SARS-CoV-2 specificity of second-wave clones that peaked on day 37.

The receptor was isolated from a man younger than 35 who had mild COVID-19 (a few samples of this study predate the infection). Cell type and time point are not known. The chain uses TRBV7-2 and TRBJ2-5; D perhaps matches TRBD2 (6 bases). Material for sequencing was PBMCs or a T cell subset sorted from them (not recorded which). The CDR3 reads CASSAQGTNSGQTQYF. The CDR3 coding sequence is TGTGCCAGCAGCGCCCAAGGGACCAATAGCGGACAGACCCAGTACTTC.